The sequence of this T cell receptor beta chain was determined in a study of CXCR3-negative and CXCR3-positive naive CD8 T cells (dated by TCRdb to the late 2010s). Regarding the complete study: In total, 130 million to 150 million TRB reads were obtained, or roughly 1.5 +/- 0.3 million reads per library. Diversity and physicochemical repertoire analyses covered approximately 10 donors pooled from two independent experiments. Naive subsets from about 5 donors and memory cells from 3 donors were included in the TRBV-TRBJ cluster analysis. The paper's findings and limits, for the study overall: Similar TRBV-TRBJ usage was shown by naive CXCR3-negative and CXCR3-positive cells from the same donor, whereas distinct patterns were shown by memory cells. TRB CDR3s from CXCR3-positive naive cells showed higher hydrophobicity (lower Kidera factor 4), lower energy, and higher strength and volume indices than CXCR3-negative naive cells. CXCR3 expression partially decreased after cryopreservation, so most assays used freshly isolated PBMCs. Both naive subsets had comparably high repertoire diversity, while memory CD8+ T cells had much lower repertoire diversity. Because surface CD5, which is linked to self-reactivity in mice, was comparable between the naive subsets, TCR interaction strength was also inferred from TRB CDR3 physicochemical properties.

Details on this clonotype: There is no known antigen for this receptor.

The cysteine opens and the phenylalanine closes a CDR3 of 12 amino acids. No nucleotide data were recorded. For every CD8+ T cell subset, over 250,000 cells were flow-sorted straight into RLT lysis buffer, and each subset was sorted in triplicate. To keep memory contaminants out, a stringent definition of naive CD8+ T cells was applied: CD45RO-CCR7+CD27+CD95-. Peripheral blood mononuclear cells were isolated from buffy coats by standard density gradient centrifugation. A FACSAria III was used to flow-sort naive CD8+ T cells into CXCR3-negative and CXCR3-positive populations. Total RNA was extracted from sorted cells using an RNeasy Mini Kit. Sequenced on a NextSeq 550. The Human TCR Profiling Kit (MiLaboratory) was used to make UMI-labeled 5' RACE TRB cDNA libraries. cDNA synthesis used the entire amount of extracted RNA, and PCR amplification then used the entire amount of cDNA produced. Libraries were prepared in parallel with an identical number of PCR cycles. In the original analysis: About 50,000 +/- 10,000 unique UMI-labeled TRB cDNA molecules per library were extracted with MIGEC and MiXCR, with at least two reads per UMI required. On average, each library contained approximately 40,000 +/- 10,000 functional in-frame TRB CDR3 nucleotide clonotypes without stop codons. After downsampling to 5000 UMI-labeled TRB molecules per sample, diversity metrics, including normalized Shannon-Wiener and Chao1, were computed in VDJtools. VDJtools was used to calculate clonotype-size-weighted physicochemical properties of the central five CDR3 residues, namely interaction energy, strength, volume and Kidera factor 4. After TCRdb reprocessed the reads, each CDR3 protein sequence was kept as one row, without DNA. TCRdb, not the original authors, processed these V and J calls. The sample has about 62,000 distinct CDR3 sequences on record. The ten largest clonotypes hold 3.5% to 5.5% of the sample.

The specimen was naive CXCR3- CD8+ T cells from blood. The sample's cell subset or site label, in plain terms: CD45RO-CCR7+CD27+CD95- naive CD8+ T cells lacking CXCR3 (TNR3-). The V and J segments used are TRBV12-3 or TRBV12-4 and TRBJ2-1; TCRdb's D call of TRBD1 is untestable without DNA. The sequence derives from a human donor in good health. Some clones in this sample may be carry-over from other donors' samples. The CDR3 protein sequence reads: CASARGNNEQFF.